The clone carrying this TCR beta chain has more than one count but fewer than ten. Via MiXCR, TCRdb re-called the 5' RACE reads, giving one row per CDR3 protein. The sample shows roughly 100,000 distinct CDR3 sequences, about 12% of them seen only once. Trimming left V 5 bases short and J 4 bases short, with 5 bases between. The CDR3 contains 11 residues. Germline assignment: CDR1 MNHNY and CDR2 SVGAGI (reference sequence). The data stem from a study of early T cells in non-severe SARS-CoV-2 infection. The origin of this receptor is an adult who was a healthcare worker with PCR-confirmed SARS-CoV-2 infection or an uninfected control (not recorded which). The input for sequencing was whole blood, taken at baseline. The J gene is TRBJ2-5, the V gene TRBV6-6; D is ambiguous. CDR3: CASSQIETQYF. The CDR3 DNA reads TGTGCCAGCAGTCAAATAGAGACCCAGTACTTC.